This T cell receptor (beta chain) was identified in a study of Ad26.COV2.S vaccination and SARS-CoV-2 variants. Treatment noted: roughly 19 received Ad26.COV2.S at low or high dose, single or two shots; about 5 received placebo; per-sample allocation not given. Day 63 following the first vaccine or placebo injection was when the samples were taken. TCRdb's copy holds only in-frame clones and misses some; the assay was immunoSEQ multiplex PCR. The sample has about 680,000 clones, about 89% seen once. V was cut by 2 bases and J by 7 bases, with 14 bases left in between. Germline CDR1 reads LNHDA; CDR2 reads SQIVND (reference sequence). This CDR3 is built from 14 residues.

This rearrangement joins TRBV19 to TRBJ1-1, with D possibly matching TRBD1 (6 bases). The sequence derives from a person aged 18-60 years who received the Ad26.COV2.S COVID-19 vaccine or a placebo. Sequenced material: peripheral blood, taken in a trial of Ad26.COV2.S vaccine versus placebo. The CDR3 DNA sequence: TGTGCCAGTAGTATATTGGGGGCGCGATTTGAAGCTTTCTTT. It specifies CASSILGARFEAFF. Looking up the rest from reference TRBV19 and TRBJ1-1 gives the full variable domain: DGGITQSPKYLFRKEGQNVTLSCEQNLNHDAMYWYRQDPGQGLRLIYYSQIVNDFQKGDIAEGYSVSREKKESFPLTVTSAQKNPTAFYLCASSILGARFEAFFGQGTRLTVV.